The clone carrying this TCR beta chain was picked up many times. V was pared by 1 base and J by 0 bases, with 6 bases between. Germline CDR1 SGHNT, CDR2 YENEEA. This CDR3 is 14 amino acids long. The study made its TCR cDNA through 5'RACE template switching. That step introduced a universal primer site along with UMIs. MiXCR was run by TCRdb on the 5' RACE reads, yielding one entry per CDR3 protein. Of 65,000 to 90,000 distinct CDR3 sequences listed, over 7.5% were seen once; the top ten hold less than 50%. The data were taken from a study of T cells after yellow fever vaccination. The chain has TRBV11-3 and TRBJ1-1; D gene unclear. The sequence derives from a young man who received the YFV17D yellow fever vaccine. The sample consisted of CD8+ T cells sorted from PBMCs, taken on the day of the yellow fever booster vaccination. The CDR3: CASSLGHLNTEAFF. DNA of the CDR3: TGTGCCAGCAGCTTAGGACATTTGAACACTGAAGCTTTCTTT.